This T cell receptor beta chain came from a study of T-cell memory formation after mild COVID-19. Study results and limitations: Some responding clones appeared in pre-infection memory, suggesting cross-reactive memory joined.

Germline-derived CDR1 and CDR2 are LGHDT and YNNKEL (reference sequence). There are 15 residues in the CDR3. After removal of 5 bases from V and 1 base from J, the junction contained 4 bases not matched to a gene. This clonotype was counted between two and nine times. Its target is not known. TCRdb ran MiXCR on the 5' RACE reads and lists one entry per CDR3 protein. The table records a few hundred thousand distinct CDR3 sequences, around 15% of them present only once. This TCR came from a man younger than 35 who had mild COVID-19 (a few samples of this study predate the infection). Cell type and time point are not known. The sample comprised PBMCs or a T cell subset sorted from them (not recorded which). The chain recombines TRBV3-1 with TRBJ2-5; TRBD2 aligns across 10 bases. The chain's CDR3 is CASSGSGGVQETQYF. The CDR3 DNA reads as TGTGCCAGCAGCGGAAGCGGGGGGGTCCAAGAGACCCAGTACTTC.